Detailed here is one T cell receptor beta chain. What antigen it recognizes has not been identified. Per-base quality was not reported, and no clone a single base away is much larger than it. In total, roughly 670 healthy bone marrow donors made up the cohort. At the time of sampling, every cohort member was nominally healthy, though immune exposures that went unrecorded were likely present. The donor was CMV seronegative and was included in the group of a few hundred seronegative cohort members. Each donor provided a peripheral blood sample, and peripheral blood mononuclear cells were used for TCR beta sequencing. Genomic DNA was extracted from the blood cell samples with the Qiagen DNeasy Blood Extraction Kit. Library method: the immunoSEQ multiplex PCR assay. The multiplex PCR relied on a mix of 60 forward primers for TCR Vbeta segments and 13 reverse primers for TCR Jbeta segments. The CDR3 region of rearranged TCR beta genes was amplified from genomic DNA with a multiplex PCR assay. The amplified TCR beta libraries were sequenced on the Illumina HiSeq System as 87-base-pair reads. In the authors' own workflow: In a later analysis, roughly 80 million unique TCR beta chains were counted across the roughly 610 repertoires, and approximately 9.9 million of these chains were shared by at least two donors. Raw reads were error-corrected and collapsed into unique sequences by a nearest-neighbor algorithm in which closely related sequences were merged to remove PCR and sequencing errors. To assign V, D and J gene segments, CDR3 sequences were aligned to IMGT reference sequences. For a sequence to be retained, at least a six-nucleotide match to both a V gene segment and a J gene segment was required. A rearrangement was called productive if the CDR3 had no stop codons and remained in frame with V and J, and every other rearrangement was called non-productive. CDR3 was defined by IMGT convention, running from the second conserved V-encoded cysteine to the conserved J-encoded phenylalanine. In an earlier analysis of roughly 580 of the donors, sequences lacking an unambiguous match to a single V gene segment were excluded. In an earlier analysis of approximately 500 of the donors, a V segment was called functional when productive rearrangements were above 56.7%, and segregating when the standard deviation between donors exceeded 5%. A statistical classification framework was built to diagnose cytomegalovirus status from the catalog of TCR beta chain sequences. In a later analysis, TCR nucleotide sequences were compared against IMGT/GENE-DB human TR gene sequences so that V and J genes could be assigned. The TCRdist pipeline was used in a later analysis to assign CDR3 sequences and most-parsimonious VDJ recombination scenarios. A later analysis defined each TCR beta chain by its CDR3 amino acid sequence plus V-gene family, and excluded reads lacking a unique V-gene family. To address suspected cross-contamination and a sequencing artifact, a later analysis removed around 590 highly shared, low-generation-probability nucleotide sequences. In a later analysis, a clonal expansion index was calculated for each public chain from normalized within-repertoire ranks of inferred template counts. Generation probabilities in a later analysis came from a VDJ recombination model fitted to out-of-frame rearrangements, and those results were checked against IGoR. In a later analysis, hypergeometric tests were used to score TCR-TCR, TCR-HLA and TCR-CMV co-occurrence, with a repertoire-size bias correction applied to TCR pairs. A later analysis estimated false discovery rates by permuting HLA or CMV assignments 20 times. A later analysis grouped co-occurring TCRs with DBSCAN, adding TCRdist sequence similarity when clustering within HLA-allele-positive subsets. Repertoires with fewer than 30,000 or more than 120,000 public chains were left out of co-occurrence clustering, as were roughly five repertoires with anomalous nucleotide sharing. TCRdb re-hosts the immuneACCESS table, in-frame sequences only. Its copies lack some clones; in the studies checked, an unresolved V gene accounts for under half of them, and the cause for the rest is not known. The D gene and trimming were derived from the DNA, and the V and J assignments and clone size from that table. Present in this sample are 200,000 to 250,000 clones, less than 85% of which were seen just once. The top ten hold under 0.8% of the sample.

The data were taken from a study of cytomegalovirus exposure and HLA in healthy donors (dated by TCRdb to the late 2010s). Background for the entire study: An earlier analysis of under 600 of the donors reported about 250 Gb of sequence data and 120 million or so unique TCR beta sequences from 150 million to 200 million T cells. An early release that covered around 590 HLA-typed donors contained 300 to 350 gigabases of sequencing data and 80 million or so unique TCR sequences. Among the approximately 400 genotyped donors, about 83% belonged to the genetic ancestry cluster associated with self-reported Caucasian donors. The study was designed to test whether signatures of past pathogen exposure could be identified by cataloging public T cell receptors. The study profiled the T cell repertoires of about 640 subjects by immunosequencing and related them to cytomegalovirus serostatus. A separate validation cohort of 100 to 150 different subjects was used in addition to the roughly 620-subject first cohort. High-throughput TCR immunosequencing, statistical association of individual TCRs with disease status, and machine learning were combined to predict cytomegalovirus infection status. In a later analysis, previously published TCR beta repertoires from several hundred donors were re-analyzed and high-resolution HLA genotyping was added so that TCR occurrence patterns could be studied. The later analysis used no new phenotypic data to find candidate immune exposures, relying instead on TCR beta sequences and their occurrence across donors. An earlier analysis of 587 of the donors used high-throughput TCR beta sequencing to judge whether each TCR beta V gene segment behaved as functional or pseudogenic. Donor age, sex, ethnicity and CMV serostatus were collected together with the repertoire data. A later genetic analysis took genome-wide SNP genotypes for about 55% of the roughly 670 donors and used that subset as a discovery cohort. Every repertoire in the discovery cohort had been generated on one and the same sequencing platform. Both class I and class II loci were covered by HLA typing, at four-digit resolution. Typing coverage varied by locus: 629-630 donors for A, B, C, DRB1 and DQB1; more than 500 for DQA1; more than 600 for DPA1; 450 to 480 for DPB1. Five DR-DQ haplotypes were treated as single units for association and clustering because of strong linkage in the cohort. On average, roughly 240,000 unique TCR beta nucleotide sequences were sequenced per donor among a few hundred genotyped donors of the cohort, with about 19% of those sequences being non-productive.

V trim: 2 bases; J trim: 5 bases; unmatched bases: 4. Including cysteine and phenylalanine, the CDR3 has 14 amino acids. CDR3 DNA only is kept here, 42 bases in frame from base 1. The germline V gene yields SGHTS for CDR1 and YDEGEE for CDR2. General conclusions and limits of the study: In a later analysis, HLA-associated TCR beta chains were found to be more clonally expanded and to have lower generation probabilities than equally common non-associated chains. When HLA alleles, especially DR and DQ, strongly co-occurred, TCR associations were difficult to assign to individual alleles. The classifier was reported to diagnose cytomegalovirus status with high specificity and sensitivity in both the original cohort and the validation cohort. Compared with the approximately 710-donor mean, donors in an Asian-associated ancestry cluster had fewer N-insertions in productive TCRs, according to a later genetic analysis. Immune exposure information for the cohort was limited to CMV serostatus. While some public TCRs were present in many individuals, most TCR sequences turned up only very rarely across donors. In a later analysis, several top co-occurrence clusters were reported to appear linked to parvovirus B19, influenza, CMV and Epstein-Barr virus. A later analysis found that TCR association rates varied across HLA loci, with DRB1 alleles showing the most associated TCRs and HLA-C alleles the fewest. In an earlier analysis of 587 of the donors, most TCR beta V segments appeared in productive rearrangements about 87% or about 30% of the time, broadly matching IMGT annotations. Roughly uniform sequencing depth across donors was assumed in presence/absence analyses, although this assumption may not hold. Because some donors lacked HLA typing at each locus, the association tests relied only on the typed subset. A cluster of highly shared sequence variants was judged likely to be a technical artifact of the sequencing pipeline. Specific HLA alleles were associated with about 17,000 TCR beta sequences at a false discovery rate of 0.05 in a later analysis. An association between a missense DCLRE1C variant and V-gene and J-gene trimming of TCR beta chains was found in a later genetic analysis and replicated in an independent cohort. Three of the identified cytomegalovirus-associated TCR beta chains were confirmed in vitro to be specific for cytomegalovirus antigens. A total of 164 TCR beta chains were listed by the study as associated with cytomegalovirus. A later analysis found that most CMV-associated TCR beta chains appeared HLA-restricted, with HLA associations seemingly driven largely by CMV exposure. The cohort was sequenced for TCR beta chains only, and without alpha or paired-chain data the features that could be detected were limited. Linkage disequilibrium might explain the correlated functional status among segregating V segments, but an unknown experimental factor could not be ruled out. Some IMGT-functional V segments, including TRBV6-2 and TRBV6-3, could not be distinguished by the 87-base-pair reads and were therefore excluded. The earlier analysis of approximately 590 of the donors excluded seventeen rarely observed V segments, including chromosome 9 orphons, because counts were too low. The authors suggested that the approach could potentially be generalized to other disease states and immunological phenotypes. A further reported finding was that TCR beta sequences accurately predicted the HLA-A and HLA-B alleles for most subjects in the first cohort.

The receptor comes from a man between 18 and 35 years old in good health and CMV-seronegative. The sample consisted of PBMCs. The sequence is built from TRBV5-8 and TRBJ2-1, with 7 bases matching TRBD2. The nucleotide sequence reads TGTGCCAGCAGCTTAACTAGCGTCAACAATGAGCAGTTCTTC. The translation is CASSLTSVNNEQFF.